Presented here are 16 T cell receptor beta chains from one specimen sequenced in a study of blood T cell repertoires in COVID-19. Some clones are missing from TCRdb's copy, which holds only in-frame ones; the method was immunoSEQ multiplex PCR. The table has some 320,000 clones, 90% seen once; the top ten hold around 3.9%. The sample comprised PBMCs or T cells enriched from blood (not recorded which). The source of these receptors is a woman aged 30 to 39 who had been exposed to COVID-19.

The rearrangement joins TRBV3-1 (or the pseudogene TRBV3-2) to TRBJ1-4; possibly TRBD1 for D (5 bases). The CDR3 totals 15 residues. Germline CDR1 is LGHDT and CDR2 is YNNKEL (reference sequence). Trimming stripped 2 bases from V and 8 bases from J, with 15 bases between. The CDR3 nucleotides read TGTGCCAGCAGCCAATCTGGGGGGTTTAGGGAAAAACTGTTTTTT. This sequence encodes CASSQSGGFREKLFF.

Here the CDR3 DNA reads TGTGCCAGCAGCTTAGCCCTTGGCGGGGGGGGGACAGATACGCAGTATTTT. Translating gives CASSLALGGGGTDTQYF. The chain has TRBV7-2 and TRBJ2-3; 9 nucleotides line up with TRBD2. The CDR3 spans 17 residues. Per germline, CDR1 SGHTA and CDR2 FQGNSA. The V and J ends lost 0 bases and 3 bases, in that order; junction bases with no gene match: 7. Together with reference TRBV7-2 and TRBJ2-3, the CDR3 gives the full variable domain: GAGVSQSPSNKVTEKGKDVELRCDPISGHTALYWYRQSLGQGLEFLIYFQGNSAPDKSGLPSDRFSAERTGGSVSTLTIQRTQQEDSAVYLCASSLALGGGGTDTQYFGPGTRLTVL.

V usage is TRBV7-9 and J usage is TRBJ1-6, with D maybe TRBD1 (6 bases). Per germline, CDR1 SEHNR and CDR2 FQNEAQ (reference sequence). V gave up 4 bases and J gave up 8 bases, with 15 bases separating them. The CDR3 totals 15 residues. CDR3 region: CASSYGGGGYSPLHF. The CDR3 nucleotides are TGTGCCAGCAGCTACGGGGGGGGCGGTTATTCACCCCTCCACTTT.

This chain links TRBV24-1 with TRBJ1-4; D is perhaps TRBD1 (6 bases). The CDR3 has 13 residues. Trimming stripped 9 bases from V and 4 bases from J, with 11 bases between. Germline loops: CDR1 KGHDR, CDR2 SFDVKD. The CDR3 loop is CATQGQHNEKLFF. The CDR3 DNA sequence: TGTGCCACCCAAGGACAGCATAATGAAAAACTGTTTTTT.

The chain has TRBV5-4 and TRBJ2-2; the match to TRBD2 covers 8 bases. Germline V gives CDR1 SGHNT, CDR2 YYREEE (reference sequence). This CDR3 comprises 17 residues. J gave up 6 bases and V 0 bases, and 10 bases lay outside the gene matches. This CDR3 reads CASSLGLAGPRAGELFF. The CDR3 nucleotides read TGTGCCAGCAGCTTGGGTCTAGCGGGCCCCCGGGCCGGGGAGCTGTTTTTT.

The V gene is TRBV6-5, the J gene TRBJ1-1; D is perhaps TRBD1 (6 bases). This CDR3 is 14 amino acids long. CDR1 is MNHEY, CDR2 SVGAGI, per germline. Trimming took 2 bases from V and 5 from J, leaving 12 bases between them. CDR3 DNA: TGTGCCAGCAGTTACATGGGACATACGACTGAAGCTTTCTTT. Encoded protein: CASSYMGHTTEAFF.

The chain carries TRBV5-1 and TRBJ2-5; the match to TRBD2 covers 9 bases. V dropped 3 bases and J dropped 4; count of bases not matched to a gene: 13. The length of the CDR3 is 17 residues. CDR1 SGHRS and CDR2 YFSETQ come from the germline V gene. The CDR3 nucleotides are TGCGCCAGCAGCTCGTGGGGCCTAGCGGGGAATGGAGAGACCCAGTACTTC. It encodes CASSSWGLAGNGETQYF.

V and J are TRBV29-1 and TRBJ2-3; perhaps TRBD1 as D (6 bases). CDR1 is SQVTM and CDR2 is ANQGSEA in the germline V gene. The CDR3 loop spans 15 amino acids. V was clipped by 8 bases and J by 6 bases, with 24 bases between them. The CDR3 DNA is TGCAGCTACTCTCCCGGGACACACTATACGGATACGCAGTATTTT. Its translation: CSYSPGTHYTDTQYF.

This chain connects TRBV12-5 to TRBJ2-5; no reliable D call. CDR3 length equals 19 residues. CDR1 and CDR2 (germline): LGHNT, FRNRAP. Trimming cost V 1 base and J 4 bases, with 25 bases left between them. The CDR3 loop reads CASGLATFGFLAQGETQYF. The DNA for the CDR3 is TGTGCTAGTGGTTTGGCCACATTCGGGTTTTTGGCCCAAGGAGAGACCCAGTACTTC.

The chain uses TRBV27 and TRBJ2-5; 9 bases are a match to TRBD2. CDR1 MNHEY and CDR2 SMNVEV come from the germline V gene (reference sequence). Germline trimming cut 6 bases from V and 9 bases from J; bases unmatched to any gene: 23. The CDR3 contains 18 residues. CDR3 sequence reads: CASSRQWGRLAAQGAQYF. The DNA for the CDR3 is TGTGCCAGCAGCCGACAGTGGGGGAGACTAGCGGCCCAGGGGGCCCAGTACTTC.

The rearrangement joins TRBV7-9 to TRBJ2-1, with a weak D call TRBD2 (6 bases). The CDR3 length is 14 residues. Germline V lookup: CDR1 SEHNR, CDR2 FQNEAQ (reference sequence). Between the trimmed V and J ends, which lost 0 bases and 9 bases, there was a span of 12 bases. CDR3 amino acids: CASSLAGGSSEQFF. The DNA of the CDR3 is TGTGCCAGCAGCTTAGCGGGGGGATCTTCTGAGCAGTTCTTC.

J is TRBJ2-2 and V is TRBV15; D is ambiguous. V was clipped by 8 bases and J by 4 bases, with 5 bases between them. The length of the CDR3 is 11 residues. Germline-derived CDR1 and CDR2 are LNHNV and YYDKDF (reference sequence). The CDR3, as DNA: TGTGCCACCTCTAGCACCGGGGAGCTGTTTTTT. Its protein is CATSSTGELFF.

In its sample, this clone was seen once. The chain joins TRBV30 to TRBJ1-2, with a tentative D call TRBD1 (6 bases). The germline V gene encodes CDR1 GTSNPN and CDR2 SVGIG (reference sequence). V shed 5 bases and J shed 4 bases, with 26 bases lying between them. CDR3 length: 17 residues. The CDR3 region has the DNA TGTGCCTGGGGAACCTACACTTCAGGGGCCCGTACCTATGGCTACACCTTC. Amino acid sequence: CAWGTYTSGARTYGYTF.

This clone showed up just once. The V call is TRBV5-1, the J call TRBJ2-3; TRBD2 agrees at 9 bases. Germline lookup yields CDR1 SGHRS and CDR2 YFSETQ. The CDR3 has 16 amino acids. V trimming: 2 bases; J trimming: 0 bases; junction bases outside the gene matches: 4. The chain's CDR3 is CASSLRAGGSTDTQYF. In nucleotides, the CDR3 is TGCGCCAGCAGCTTACGGGCGGGGGGGAGCACAGATACGCAGTATTTT.

This rearrangement joins TRBV4-1 to TRBJ1-4, with 8 bases lining up with TRBD1. V trimming: 4 bases; J trimming: 4 bases; junction bases outside the gene matches: 17. CDR1 and CDR2 (germline): MGHRA, YSYEKL. The CDR3 is made up of 19 amino acids. Written as DNA, the CDR3 is TGCGCCAGCAGCCCCCGGACAGGGAGTATGGCGGTCGGTAATGAAAAACTGTTTTTT. Amino acid sequence: CASSPRTGSMAVGNEKLFF.

By sample share, this clone is medium-sized. This chain connects TRBV9 to TRBJ2-3, with 9 bases aligning to TRBD2. Germline V gene sequence: CDR1 SGDLS, CDR2 YYNGEE. The CDR3 contains 16 residues. V was pared by 3 bases and J by 6 bases, with 11 bases of the junction left unmatched. CDR3 nucleotide sequence: TGTGCCAGCAGCGGTCGACTAGCGGCGGGCGGGGATACGCAGTATTTT. Translation: CASSGRLAAGGDTQYF.